These 7 T cell receptor beta chains originate from one sample sequenced in a study of brain T cells in children with intractable seizures. Sample time point: blood from clinic visit 5 months post-surgery; TSC patient then seizure free. Sequencing used immunoSEQ multiplex PCR; TCRdb keeps in-frame clones, though not all of them. The sample carries under 400,000 clones, over 90% recorded once. The sample in question was peripheral blood, obtained 4 to 5 months after surgery. The receptors come from a boy in the first two years of life with tuberous sclerosis and intractable seizures.

The V gene is TRBV5-6, the J gene TRBJ1-5; 7 positions agree with TRBD1. V shed 5 bases, J shed 2 bases, and the junction held 4 bases outside the gene matches. Germline lookup yields CDR1 SGHDT and CDR2 YYEEEE. The CDR3 has 14 amino acids. CDR3 sequence (DNA): TGTGCCAGCAGTTCCGGGACAGGCAATCAGCCCCAGCATTTT. The encoded protein is CASSSGTGNQPQHF.

This chain joins TRBV6-5 and TRBJ2-5; 7 positions match TRBD2. The CDR3 loop spans 12 amino acids. V trimming: 8 bases; J trimming: 4 bases; junction bases outside the gene matches: 4. The germline CDR1 and CDR2 sequences are MNHEY and SVGAGI. The chain's CDR3 is CASGRGRETQYF. Written as DNA, the CDR3 is TGTGCCAGCGGGAGGGGAAGAGAGACCCAGTACTTC.

The rearrangement uses TRBV6-1 and TRBJ2-2; D is perhaps TRBD1 (8 bases). The CDR3 length is 17 residues. V lost 2 bases to trimming and J lost 5 bases, with 18 bases between them. The germline CDR1 and CDR2 sequences are MNHNS and SASEGT. CDR3 residues: CASSEWGGTGSTGELFF. CDR3 DNA sequence: TGTGCCAGCAGTGAATGGGGAGGGACAGGATCAACCGGGGAGCTGTTTTTT.

The chain combines TRBV13 with TRBJ1-2; possibly TRBD1 for D (5 bases). The CDR3 contains 15 residues. Germline CDR1 is PRHDT and CDR2 is FYEKMQ (reference sequence). V was pared by 0 bases and J by 2 bases, with 10 bases between. The CDR3 nucleotides read TGTGCCAGCAGCTTAGGCCGGGGGGGGAACTATGGCTACACCTTC. Translated, it gives CASSLGRGGNYGYTF.

This chain uses TRBV5-1 with TRBJ2-1; 7 nucleotides agree with TRBD2. This CDR3 has 15 residues. Per germline, CDR1 SGHRS and CDR2 YFSETQ. V was clipped by 1 base and J by 0 bases; unmatched bases: 1. CDR3 region: CASSLSGGSYNEQFF. As DNA, the CDR3 is TGCGCCAGCAGCTTGTCGGGGGGCTCCTACAATGAGCAGTTCTTC.

This clone was counted once. This chain joins TRBV3-1 (or the pseudogene TRBV3-2) and TRBJ2-2, with D unclear. This CDR3 spans 13 amino acids. CDR1 is LGHDT, CDR2 YNNKEL, per germline (reference sequence). The V end was cut by 0 bases, the J end by 9 bases, with 8 bases between. This CDR3 is CASSQEGSRELFF. CDR3 DNA sequence: TGTGCCAGCAGCCAAGAGGGCTCCCGGGAGCTGTTTTTT.

This clone has a single count. The same CDR3 can be traced to other DNA sequences in this sample. The chain employs TRBV27 and TRBJ2-7, with D possibly matching TRBD1 (6 bases). Trimming stripped 2 bases from V and 3 bases from J, with 11 bases between. The germline CDR1 and CDR2 sequences are MNHEY and SMNVEV (reference sequence). CDR3 length: 14 residues. DNA for the CDR3: TGTGCCAGCAGTTTAAAACAGGGTATCTACGAGCAGTACTTC. Translation: CASSLKQGIYEQYF.